These 30 T cell receptor beta chains came from one sample sequenced in a study of T cells in Graves' hyperthyroidism and ophthalmopathy. RNA transcripts yielded amplified TCR beta CDR3 regions. TCR CDR3 regions were first amplified by RT-PCR with HTBI primers. Each CDR3 protein gets one entry after TCRdb re-called the multiplex PCR reads with MiXCR. Among 300,000 to 450,000 distinct CDR3 sequences listed, over 10% were seen once. Sequenced material: blood. The receptors here all came from a woman aged 18-35 years with Graves' hyperthyroidism.

In its sample, this clonotype was seen many times. The V gene is TRBV7-3, the J gene TRBJ2-3, with 9 bases that match TRBD2. V trimming: 5 bases; J trimming: 3 bases; junction bases outside the gene matches: 9. The CDR3 extends over 16 amino acids. The germline V gene has CDR1 SGHTA and CDR2 FQGTGA. CDR3 in amino acids: CASSPWAREGTDTQYF. The CDR3 region has the DNA TGTGCCAGCAGCCCATGGGCGCGGGAGGGGACAGATACGCAGTATTTT.

In this sample, this clonotype turned up many times. This chain connects TRBV2 to TRBJ2-1, with 12 bases lining up with TRBD1. This CDR3 comprises 13 residues. CDR1 and CDR2 (germline): SNHLY, FYNNEI. V was clipped by 10 bases and J by 9 bases; unmatched bases: 7. In nucleotides, the CDR3 is TGTGCCACCAAAGGGGGACAGGGGGCTGAGCAGTTCTTC. This sequence encodes CATKGGQGAEQFF.

There are a few counts of this clonotype. V usage is TRBV24-1 and J usage is TRBJ2-1; 9 positions agree with TRBD2. The CDR3 loop spans 14 amino acids. CDR1 KGHDR and CDR2 SFDVKD come from the germline V gene. Trimming took 7 bases from V and 5 from J; bases not matched to a gene: 5. The CDR3 spells CATRRGGLNNEQFF. The CDR3 coding sequence is TGTGCCACCAGGCGGGGGGGACTAAACAATGAGCAGTTCTTC.

The count of this clonotype is one. This chain connects TRBV20-1 to TRBJ2-1; 10 nucleotides align to TRBD2. Trimming took 0 bases from V and 4 from J; bases not matched to a gene: 3. This CDR3 comprises 15 residues. Germline CDR1 reads DFQATT; CDR2 reads SNEGSKA (reference sequence). The CDR3: CSARDGLADYNEQFF. DNA for the CDR3: TGCAGTGCTAGAGATGGACTAGCGGATTACAATGAGCAGTTCTTC.

This clonotype appeared many times. CDR3 in DNA: TGTGCCAGCAGGGACAGGGCTGGAAACACCATATATTTT. Protein: CASRDRAGNTIYF. This rearrangement joins TRBV2 to TRBJ1-3, with 8 bases lining up with TRBD1. V lost 6 bases and J lost 2; bases outside the gene matches: 0. The germline V gene encodes CDR1 SNHLY and CDR2 FYNNEI. The CDR3 totals 13 residues.

This clonotype was picked up many times. The chain joins TRBV7-8 to TRBJ2-1, with 9 bases identical to TRBD2. The V and J ends lost 3 bases and 5 bases, in that order; junction bases with no gene match: 8. This CDR3 has 16 residues. Germline assignment: CDR1 SGHVS and CDR2 FQNEAQ. CDR3 residues: CASSFFGGRADNEQFF. In nucleotides, the CDR3 is TGTGCCAGCAGCTTTTTTGGCGGGAGGGCTGACAATGAGCAGTTCTTC.

There are many counts of this clonotype. The V call is TRBV28, the J call TRBJ2-7; 9 bases match TRBD2. With 2 bases clipped from V and 3 bases from J, the junction kept 5 bases outside the gene matches. The CDR3 contains 15 residues. Germline values: CDR1 MDHEN, CDR2 SYDVKM. The DNA for the CDR3 is TGTGCCAGCAGTTTACGGCGGGAGGGCCTCTACGAGCAGTACTTC. Encoded protein: CASSLRREGLYEQYF.

Note on this clonotype: At one of its ends the junction is not consistent with the germline gene, which may arise from a read error. The chain carries TRBV7-2 and TRBJ2-1, with 8 bases that match TRBD1. Germline V gene lookup returns CDR1 SGHTA and CDR2 FQGNSA. CDR3 size: 15 residues. The CDR3 nucleotides are TGCGCCAGCAGCCAACCCGGGACAGGTGGAAATGAGCAGTTCTTC. Encoded protein: CASSQPGTGGNEQFF.

The V and J genes are TRBV7-6 and TRBJ2-1; 7 nucleotides match TRBD2. This CDR3 spans 15 amino acids. Trimming at V came to 5 bases and at J to 5 bases, leaving 9 bases not matched to a gene. Germline CDR1 is SGHVS and CDR2 is FNYEAQ. The CDR3 here is CASSRLSGTDNEQFF. As DNA, the CDR3 is TGTGCCAGCAGCCGACTGAGCGGGACCGACAATGAGCAGTTCTTC.

This clonotype was counted many times. V usage is TRBV13 and J usage is TRBJ2-2; TRBD1 might be the D (6 bases). V was cut by 5 bases and J by 1 base, with 11 bases left in between. The CDR3 has 15 residues. Germline loops: CDR1 PRHDT, CDR2 FYEKMQ (reference sequence). The CDR3 sequence is CASSPGEKNTGELFF. The CDR3, as DNA: TGTGCCAGCAGCCCAGGGGAAAAGAACACCGGGGAGCTGTTTTTT.

This clonotype was counted ten times or more. The chain recombines TRBV5-5 with TRBJ2-1; 10 positions match TRBD2. This CDR3 is built from 15 residues. V dropped 2 bases and J dropped 6; count of bases not matched to a gene: 5. In germline, CDR1 is SGHKS, CDR2 YYEKEE (reference sequence). The CDR3 loop reads CASSFGAGGRNEQFF. The CDR3 nucleotides are TGTGCCAGCAGCTTTGGAGCGGGGGGGCGCAATGAGCAGTTCTTC.

This clonotype was recorded many times. This chain connects TRBV28 to TRBJ1-5; tentative D call: TRBD1 (5 bases). Trimming cost V 6 bases and J 6 bases, with 21 bases left between them. CDR3 length: 16 amino acids. Germline CDR1 reads MDHEN; CDR2 reads SYDVKM. The CDR3 DNA follows: TGTGCCAGCAGGCCCCTAGGGGCGGGGGAGGTTCAGCCCCAGCATTTT. Its protein is CASRPLGAGEVQPQHF.

This clonotype came up many times. The rearrangement links TRBV29-1 to TRBJ2-7, with D possibly matching TRBD2 (6 bases). Germline loops: CDR1 SQVTM, CDR2 ANQGSEA. Trimming took off 6 bases at V and 3 bases at J, with 15 bases between the two ends. This CDR3 is 13 amino acids long. DNA for the CDR3: TGCAGCGTCTTTACGGAGGGAGTCTACGAGCAGTACTTC. It specifies CSVFTEGVYEQYF.

This clonotype has a count of ten or more. This chain joins TRBV12-3 or TRBV12-4 and TRBJ2-1; TRBD2 is a possible D gene (6 bases). This CDR3 comprises 15 residues. V lost 6 bases to trimming and J lost 0 bases, with 12 bases between them. DNA for the CDR3: TGTGCCAGCAGACCTCGGGGGAGCTCCTACAATGAGCAGTTCTTC. Protein sequence: CASRPRGSSYNEQFF.

In this sample, this clonotype turned up many times. V and J are TRBV11-2 and TRBJ2-7; D possibly corresponds to TRBD1 (6 bases). CDR3 length: 13 residues. Trimming took 5 bases from V and 5 from J, leaving 13 bases between them. The germline gives CDR1 SGHAT, CDR2 FQNNGV. In DNA form, the CDR3 reads TGTGCCAGCAGCCCACAGGGAATCCACGAGCAGTACTTC. Translating it yields CASSPQGIHEQYF.

A few counts support this clonotype. A much larger clone lies one base from this, so it may be a read error. No conserved phenylalanine or tryptophan is present at the end of the CDR3, so a read error is the likely explanation. This sequence joins TRBV27 and TRBJ1-2; D not certain. Germline V gives CDR1 MNHEY, CDR2 SMNVEV (reference sequence). The CDR3 totals 14 residues. The V gene lost 3 bases and the J gene lost 4 bases, with 12 bases spanning the gap. The chain's CDR3 is CASSFGLSGYGYTL. CDR3 bases: TGTGCCAGCAGTTTTGGGTTGTCCGGCTATGGCTACACCCTC.

Only a few counts were recorded for this clonotype. V and J are TRBV6-2 or TRBV6-3 and TRBJ2-6; D call uncertain. The CDR3 runs to 18 residues. With 5 bases removed from V and 0 bases from J, the gap between germline ends came to 17 bases. Germline V gene lookup returns CDR1 MNHEY and CDR2 SVGEGT. CDR3 bases: TGTGCCAGCAGTGTAGGACGGTTTCTAAGCTCTGGGGCCAACGTCCTGACTTTC. Translation: CASSVGRFLSSGANVLTF.

This chain uses TRBV5-1 with TRBJ2-7, with 12 bases lining up with TRBD2. The V segment lost 4 bases and the J segment 6 bases; nucleotides outside the gene matches: 5. Germline-derived CDR1 and CDR2 are SGHRS and YFSETQ. There are 14 residues in the CDR3. The CDR3 loop is CASSQLAGGREQYF. For the CDR3, the DNA is TGCGCCAGCAGCCAACTAGCGGGAGGCCGCGAGCAGTACTTC.

This clonotype has ten or more counts. J is TRBJ2-1 and V is TRBV4-1; D unclear. This CDR3 comprises 14 residues. The ends were cut back, 6 bases at V and 4 bases at J, with 13 bases in the middle. The germline V gene encodes CDR1 MGHRA and CDR2 YSYEKL. The CDR3 DNA reads TGCGCCAGCAGGCCCTTGGTGGGTTACAATGAGCAGTTCTTC. This sequence encodes CASRPLVGYNEQFF.

Many counts were recorded for this clonotype. The chain recombines TRBV6-5 with TRBJ1-4; no clear D. Germline CDR1 and CDR2: MNHEY and SVGAGI. The CDR3 spans 13 residues. The V end lost 2 bases, the J end lost 8 bases, and 9 bases lay between the germline ends. As DNA, the CDR3 is TGTGCCAGCAGTTACGTATCTCGGGAAAAACTGTTTTTT. The encoded protein is CASSYVSREKLFF.

As for this clonotype: Possible read error: a much larger clone is one base away. The genes are TRBV6-6 and TRBJ1-2; 7 nucleotides line up with TRBD1. V lost 0 bases and J lost 4; bases outside the gene matches: 5. Germline CDR1 reads MNHNY; CDR2 reads SVGAGI (reference sequence). The CDR3 totals 15 residues. The chain's CDR3 is CASSYSGQLSYGYTF. CDR3 sequence (DNA): TGTGCCAGCAGTTACTCGGGACAGTTAAGCTATGGCTACACCTTC.

This clonotype has ten or more counts. This chain connects TRBV7-2 to TRBJ2-5, with TRBD2 identical over 7 bases. The CDR3 is 13 amino acids. The V gene's germline CDR1 is SGHTA and CDR2 FQGNSA. The trim removed 5 bases at V and 5 bases at J, leaving 5 bases unmatched. The CDR3, as DNA: TGTGCCAGCAGCATCCGGGAGGTGGAGACCCAGTACTTC. This encodes CASSIREVETQYF. Using reference TRBV7-2 and TRBJ2-5 for the parts outside the CDR3, the full variable domain is GAGVSQSPSNKVTEKGKDVELRCDPISGHTALYWYRQSLGQGLEFLIYFQGNSAPDKSGLPSDRFSAERTGGSVSTLTIQRTQQEDSAVYLCASSIREVETQYFGPGTRLLVL.

In this sample, this clonotype turned up many times. This sequence joins TRBV20-1 and TRBJ2-3, with D unclear. Germline CDR1 is DFQATT and CDR2 is SNEGSKA (reference sequence). CDR3 length equals 14 residues. Deletions cut 0 bases from V and 4 bases from J, with 11 bases between. CDR3 sequence: CSARDRTRADTQYF. CDR3 nucleotide sequence: TGCAGTGCTAGAGATAGGACGCGTGCAGATACGCAGTATTTT.

This clonotype was found many times. V usage is TRBV5-6 and J usage is TRBJ2-1; no clear D gene. Trimming took off 6 bases at V and 12 bases at J, with 19 bases between the two ends. This CDR3 has 13 amino acids. CDR1 is SGHDT, CDR2 YYEEEE, per germline. CDR3 protein: CASTHISSGAQFF. CDR3 bases: TGTGCCAGCACCCACATCTCATCCGGAGCGCAGTTCTTC.

At least ten counts were recorded for this clonotype. The rearrangement uses TRBV7-9 and TRBJ2-1; no reliable D call. The V end was cut by 7 bases, the J end by 0 bases, with 13 bases between. CDR1 is SEHNR and CDR2 is FQNEAQ in the germline V gene (reference sequence). The CDR3 covers 15 residues. This chain's CDR3 is CASIPPAASYNEQFF. CDR3 coding DNA: TGTGCCAGCATCCCCCCCGCTGCCTCCTACAATGAGCAGTTCTTC.

A single count supports this clonotype. The V call is TRBV11-2, the J call TRBJ2-5, with TRBD1 as a possible D gene (5 bases). From germline, CDR1 is SGHAT and CDR2 FQNNGV. V lost 1 base to trimming and J lost 1 base, with 10 bases between them. The CDR3 is 15 amino acids. In nucleotides, the CDR3 is TGTGCCAGCAGCTTAGGACAGCCCGTCCAAGAGACCCAGTACTTC. Protein product: CASSLGQPVQETQYF.

In its sample, this clonotype was seen many times. The chain is built from TRBV12-3 or TRBV12-4 and TRBJ2-3; TRBD2 might be the D (5 bases). The V end lost 2 bases, the J end lost 2 bases, and 11 bases lay between the germline ends. The CDR3 sequence is 15 residues long. CDR3 protein: CASSLTGFSTDTQYF. CDR3 DNA sequence: TGTGCCAGCAGTTTAACGGGGTTCTCCACAGATACGCAGTATTTT.

This clonotype was detected a few times. The rearrangement joins TRBV24-1 to TRBJ2-2; a possible D gene is TRBD2 (6 bases). The CDR3 runs to 16 residues. The germline V gene encodes CDR1 KGHDR and CDR2 SFDVKD. Deletions cut 1 base from V and 0 bases from J, with 8 bases between. Here the CDR3 DNA reads TGTGCCACCAGTGATTTTCCTAGCGCGAACACCGGGGAGCTGTTTTTT. Residues: CATSDFPSANTGELFF.

This clonotype was seen ten or more times. The gene calls are TRBV11-1 and TRBJ2-2; 11 bases match TRBD1. V lost 6 bases to trimming and J lost 6 bases; unmatched junction nucleotides: 6. CDR1 and CDR2 (germline): SGHAT, FQDESV (reference sequence). The CDR3 contains 15 residues. This chain's CDR3 is CASRPGTGGSGELFF. CDR3 DNA sequence: TGTGCCAGCAGACCAGGGACAGGGGGATCCGGGGAGCTGTTTTTT.

This clonotype occurred many times. The chain links TRBV18 to TRBJ2-7; D is perhaps TRBD1 or TRBD2 (6 bases each). Germline CDR1 is KGHSH and CDR2 is LQKENI. This CDR3 region has 15 residues. The germline V and J ends were trimmed by 2 bases and 4 bases, with 15 bases remaining between them. CDR3 loop: CASSPMLGGKYEQYF. In nucleotides, the CDR3 is TGTGCCAGCTCACCAATGCTAGGGGGGAAATACGAGCAGTACTTC.